This T cell receptor beta chain was observed in a study of technical replicates of blood from several donors. The method was immunoSEQ multiplex PCR; TCRdb's version includes in-frame clones alone and lacks a portion of them. The sample shows approximately 81,000 clones, 70% to 90% of them seen only once. The clonotype originates from a human donor in good health. Some clones in this sample may be carry-over from other donors' samples. The source material was PBMCs.

This chain's CDR3 is CASTAAGGMNNEQFF. CDR3 bases: TGTGCCAGCACCGCAGCGGGGGGGATGAACAATGAGCAGTTCTTC. The chain combines TRBV18 with TRBJ2-1; TRBD2 agrees at 10 bases. Per the germline V gene, CDR1 is KGHSH and CDR2 is LQKENI. Losses at the gene ends were 8 bases for V and 5 bases for J; bases not matched to a gene: 9. This CDR3 spans 15 amino acids.